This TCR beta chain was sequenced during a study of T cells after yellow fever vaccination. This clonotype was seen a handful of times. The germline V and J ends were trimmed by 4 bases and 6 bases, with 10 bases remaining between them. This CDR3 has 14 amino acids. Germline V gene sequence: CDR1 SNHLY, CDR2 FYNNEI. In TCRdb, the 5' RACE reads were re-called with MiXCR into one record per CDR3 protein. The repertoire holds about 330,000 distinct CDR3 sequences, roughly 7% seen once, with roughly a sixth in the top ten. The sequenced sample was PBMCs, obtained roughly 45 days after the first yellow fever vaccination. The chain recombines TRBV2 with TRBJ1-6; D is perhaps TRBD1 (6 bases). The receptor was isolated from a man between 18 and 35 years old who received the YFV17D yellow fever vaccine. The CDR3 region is CASSGGGRNSPLHF. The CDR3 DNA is TGTGCCAGCAGTGGCGGGGGCCGTAATTCACCCCTCCACTTT.